Listed here are 21 T cell receptor beta chains from one sample, sequenced in a study of shared clonotypes between healthy human individuals. Profiling relied on immunoSEQ multiplex PCR, and the TCRdb table lists in-frame clones only, not all of them. The table shows more than 450,000 clones, with around 74% occurring only once. Sequencing was done on a sample of PBMCs. These receptors were taken from a woman aged 40 to 50 in good health. Some clones in this sample may be carry-over from other donors' samples.

Here the CDR3 DNA reads TGTGCCAGCAGCCGACAGATCTCGGGCACCGGGGAGCTGTTTTTT. It specifies CASSRQISGTGELFF. This rearrangement joins TRBV6-5 to TRBJ2-2; D perhaps matches TRBD1 (5 bases). The length of the CDR3 is 15 residues. V lost 6 bases and J lost 4, with 15 bases in between. CDR1 is MNHEY and CDR2 is SVGAGI in the germline V gene.

This chain links TRBV7-9 with TRBJ2-3; TRBD2 agrees at 11 bases. J lost 3 bases, V lost 5 bases, and 10 bases had no gene match. The CDR3 length is 17 residues. The germline gives CDR1 SEHNR, CDR2 FQNEAQ (reference sequence). This CDR3 reads CASSARLAGTATDTQYF. In DNA form, the CDR3 reads TGTGCCAGCAGCGCGAGACTAGCGGGAACCGCGACAGATACGCAGTATTTT.

The chain links TRBV9 to TRBJ2-3; tentative D call: TRBD1 (5 bases). With 3 bases removed from V and 2 bases from J, the gap between germline ends came to 10 bases. The CDR3 is 14 residues long. Looked up from germline, CDR1 is SGDLS and CDR2 is YYNGEE. The CDR3 DNA follows: TGTGCCAGCAGCGAGGGGATGACCACAGATACGCAGTATTTT. Protein sequence: CASSEGMTTDTQYF.

This chain connects TRBV5-6 to TRBJ2-1; 10 bases align to TRBD2. The CDR3 totals 14 residues. The germline gives CDR1 SGHDT, CDR2 YYEEEE. V shed 4 bases and J 9 bases; nucleotides not matched to a gene: 7. CDR3 DNA sequence: TGTGCCAGCAGCCCCGGGACTAGCGAGATTGAGCAGTTCTTC. Its protein is CASSPGTSEIEQFF.

This rearrangement joins TRBV6-6 to TRBJ2-7, with TRBD1 identical over 11 bases. The J segment lost 2 bases and the V segment lost 6 bases, leaving 3 bases of the junction unmatched. Per germline, CDR1 MNHNY and CDR2 SVGAGI (reference sequence). This CDR3 region has 14 residues. The CDR3 coding sequence is TGTGCCAGCAGACGGGACAGGGGGACCTACGAGCAGTACTTC. The encoded protein is CASRRDRGTYEQYF.

This chain connects TRBV4-1 to TRBJ2-7; 11 bases are a match to TRBD1. This CDR3 contains 15 residues. Germline-derived CDR1 and CDR2 are MGHRA and YSYEKL. Germline trimming cut 4 bases from V and 0 bases from J; bases unmatched to any gene: 2. The CDR3 DNA follows: TGCGCCAGCAGCCCAGGACAGGGGGCCTCCTACGAGCAGTACTTC. Protein: CASSPGQGASYEQYF.

In regard to this clone: One end of the junction is discordant with germline, which a read error may explain. The V and J genes are TRBV29-1 and TRBJ1-2; TRBD1 is a possible D gene (5 bases). The CDR3 extends over 14 amino acids. Germline V gene lookup returns CDR1 SQVTM and CDR2 ANQGSEA. In DNA, the CDR3 is TGCAGGGTTGGTAATCGGGGCGCGGACTATGGCTACACCTTC. The encoded protein is CRVGNRGADYGYTF.

The CDR3 loop is CASSQGARGYTF. The CDR3 DNA is TGTGCCAGTAGTCAGGGGGCGCGAGGCTACACCTTC. This chain uses TRBV19 with TRBJ1-2; 8 bases align to TRBD1. Unmatched junction bases numbered 4, after V lost 5 bases and J lost 8 bases. The CDR3 runs to 12 residues. The germline V gene encodes CDR1 LNHDA and CDR2 SQIVND (reference sequence).

CDR3 protein: CASGTVVSTDTQYF. For the CDR3, the DNA is TGTGCCAGTGGGACAGTCGTTAGCACAGATACGCAGTATTTT. The chain couples TRBV6-1 to TRBJ2-3; TRBD1 aligns across 7 bases. CDR1 is MNHNS, CDR2 SASEGT, per germline. This CDR3 region has 14 residues. The V segment lost 9 bases and the J segment 0 bases; nucleotides outside the gene matches: 6.

The chain employs TRBV5-4 and TRBJ1-5; a weak D match, TRBD1 (5 bases). Trimming stripped 0 bases from V and 2 bases from J, with 18 bases between. This CDR3 has 18 residues. CDR1 and CDR2 (germline): SGHNT, YYREEE (reference sequence). This chain's CDR3 is CASSLGGAGRVGNQPQHF. The CDR3, as DNA: TGTGCCAGCAGCTTGGGAGGGGCAGGGCGAGTCGGCAATCAGCCCCAGCATTTT. Drawing the rest from reference TRBV5-4 and TRBJ1-5, the complete variable domain is ETGVTQSPTHLIKTRGQQVTLRCSSQSGHNTVSWYQQALGQGPQFIFQYYREEENGRGNFPPRFSGLQFPNYSSELNVNALELDDSALYLCASSLGGAGRVGNQPQHFGDGTRLSIL.

This clone was detected a few times. The CDR3, as DNA: TGCGCCAGCAGCCAAGAAGGGTTAGGAGACACTGAAGCTTTCTTT. The encoded protein is CASSQEGLGDTEAFF. The V gene is TRBV4-1, the J gene TRBJ1-1; D is undetermined. CDR1 is MGHRA and CDR2 is YSYEKL in the germline V gene. Between the trimmed V and J ends, which lost 0 bases and 3 bases, there was a span of 11 bases. The CDR3 spans 15 residues.

The chain is built from TRBV28 and TRBJ2-7; D uncertain. Germline V gives CDR1 MDHEN, CDR2 SYDVKM. Deletions cut 2 bases from V and 2 bases from J, with 7 bases between. The CDR3 is made up of 13 amino acids. The CDR3 here is CASSLDSAYEQYF. In nucleotides, the CDR3 is TGTGCCAGCAGTTTAGATTCGGCCTACGAGCAGTACTTC.

The chain employs TRBV15 and TRBJ2-1; D might be TRBD2 (6 bases). Germline CDR1 is LNHNV and CDR2 is YYDKDF (reference sequence). V shed 0 bases and J shed 8 bases, with 14 bases lying between them. The CDR3 totals 15 residues. The CDR3 sequence is CATSRDRGTGDEQFF. The CDR3, as DNA: TGTGCCACCAGCAGAGATAGGGGTACGGGGGATGAGCAGTTCTTC.

This clone was observed a handful of times. The chain uses TRBV7-2 and TRBJ2-2; D possibly corresponds to TRBD2 (5 bases). CDR1 and CDR2 from the germline V gene are SGHTA and FQGNSA. Between the trimmed V and J ends, which lost 1 base and 5 bases, there was a span of 11 bases. The CDR3 sequence is 15 residues long. CDR3 nucleotides: TGTGCCAGCAGCTTAGAGGGAGCGTCGACCGGGGAGCTGTTTTTT. Residues: CASSLEGASTGELFF.

This chain connects TRBV9 to TRBJ2-7, with 8 bases matching TRBD1. The germline gives CDR1 SGDLS, CDR2 YYNGEE. The CDR3 contains 15 residues. V shed 0 bases and J 7 bases; nucleotides not matched to a gene: 9. The CDR3 region is CASSVDATGEEEQYF. The CDR3 DNA follows: TGTGCCAGCAGCGTAGATGCGACAGGGGAGGAGGAGCAGTACTTC.

The genes are TRBV7-3 and TRBJ2-3; D might be TRBD1 or TRBD2, each matching 5 bases. The CDR3 extends over 16 amino acids. Per germline, CDR1 SGHTA and CDR2 FQGTGA. V was trimmed by 2 bases and J by 4 bases, leaving 16 bases between them. The CDR3, as DNA: TGTGCCAGCAGCTTACTCGGGGACCCTACTGCAGATACGCAGTATTTT. This translates into CASSLLGDPTADTQYF.

The V gene is TRBV12-2, the J gene TRBJ2-2; TRBD2 is taken as the D call from the table, unchecked against the DNA. TRBV12-2 is noted as a pseudogene. This CDR3 region has 18 residues. CDR3 sequence (DNA): TGTGCAAGTCGCTCCACCTATGATAGCGGGAGCAACACCGGGGAGCTGTTTTTT. Protein sequence: CASRSTYDSGSNTGELFF.

With regard to this clone: Just one base apart from a much larger clone, this may be a read error. The same CDR3 arises from other DNA sequences in this sample as well. The V call is TRBV5-1, the J call TRBJ1-2; 11 bases line up with TRBD1. Germline CDR1 and CDR2: SGHRS and YFSETQ. CDR3 length: 14 residues. After removal of 4 bases from V and 3 bases from J, the junction contained 2 bases not matched to a gene. CDR3 residues: CASSPGQGDYGYTF. The CDR3 DNA reads TGCGCCAGCAGCCCGGGACAGGGGGACTATGGCTACACCTTC.

V and J are TRBV6-4 and TRBJ1-5; tentative D call: TRBD1 (6 bases). From germline, CDR1 is MRHNA and CDR2 SNTAGT. The V and J ends lost 3 bases and 6 bases respectively, with 18 bases between them. CDR3 length equals 16 residues. The CDR3 nucleotides are TGTGCCAGCAGTGAACCCTGGACAGTTGGCGGTCAGCCCCAGCATTTT. This encodes CASSEPWTVGGQPQHF.

The V call is TRBV7-8, the J call TRBJ1-2, with 10 bases matching TRBD1. CDR1 is SGHVS and CDR2 is FQNEAQ in the germline V gene. CDR3 length: 15 amino acids. V lost 2 bases and J lost 3; bases outside the gene matches: 3. As DNA, the CDR3 is TGTGCCAGCAGCTTAATGGGACAGGGGCACTATGGCTACACCTTC. Amino acids: CASSLMGQGHYGYTF.

CDR3 nucleotide sequence: TGTGCCAGCACTAACAGGGGGTCTGGAAACACCATATATTTT. Its translation: CASTNRGSGNTIYF. The chain recombines TRBV2 with TRBJ1-3, with 8 positions matching TRBD1. J lost 1 base, V lost 7 bases, and 3 bases had no gene match. The CDR3 runs to 14 residues. CDR1 SNHLY and CDR2 FYNNEI come from the germline V gene.